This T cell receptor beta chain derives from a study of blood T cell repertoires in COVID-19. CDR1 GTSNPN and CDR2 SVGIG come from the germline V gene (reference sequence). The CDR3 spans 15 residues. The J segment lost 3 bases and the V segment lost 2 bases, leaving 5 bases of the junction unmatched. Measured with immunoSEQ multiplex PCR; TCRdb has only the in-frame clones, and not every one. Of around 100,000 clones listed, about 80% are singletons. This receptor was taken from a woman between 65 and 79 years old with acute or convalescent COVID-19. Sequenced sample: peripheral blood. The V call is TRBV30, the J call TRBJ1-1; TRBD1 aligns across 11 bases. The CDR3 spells CAWSLGGQGDTEAFF. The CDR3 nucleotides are TGTGCCTGGAGTTTAGGGGGACAGGGGGACACTGAAGCTTTCTTT.